This TCR beta chain was observed in a study of T cell responses to AZD1222 COVID-19 vaccine. Study observations and caveats: Of spike-specific TCRs, nearly half reportedly target regions left unmutated in variants. Repertoire sampling was restricted to post-peak T cell response timepoints. Baseline seropositivity characterized only six or seven AZD1222 recipients.

Points on this clone: Antigen: not known.

Trimming pared 0 bases from V and 15 bases from J, leaving 10 bases between. The CDR3 is made up of 11 amino acids. In germline, CDR1 is SGHNT, CDR2 YYREEE (reference sequence). Clones were sequenced by immunoSEQ multiplex PCR, and TCRdb holds only the in-frame ones, with some missing. The sample yields about 73,000 clones, 89% seen once. The material sequenced was peripheral blood, taken 28 days after the second AZD1222 dose. The sequence was collected from an adult who received the AZD1222 COVID-19 vaccine. This rearrangement joins TRBV5-4 to TRBJ2-4; D is ambiguous. Here the CDR3 reads CASSLGRMRYF. In nucleotides, the CDR3 is TGTGCCAGCAGCTTGGGCCGAATGAGGTACTTC.